The TCR beta chain described here comes from a study of PD-1 blockade in classical Hodgkin lymphoma. Study-level information: Patients in the cohort were put on intravenous nivolumab, 3 mg/kg every 2 weeks.

Notes on this clone: The same CDR3 also results from other DNA sequences found in this sample.

Profiling relied on immunoSEQ multiplex PCR, and the TCRdb table lists in-frame clones only, not all of them. The data contain roughly 100,000 clones, about 93% of them singletons. Time point specified: cycle 4 day 1 (C4D1), after less than 7 weeks of nivolumab. No patient escaped relapse after autologous stem cell transplantation, and brentuximab vedotin exposure varied. From germline, CDR1 is SQVTM and CDR2 ANQGSEA. Trimming took off 4 bases at V and 4 bases at J, with 10 bases between the two ends. The CDR3 has 12 amino acids. The material was peripheral blood mononuclear cells (PBMCs), obtained before the fourth cycle of nivolumab. The rearrangement joins TRBV29-1 to TRBJ1-1, with TRBD1 as a possible D gene (5 bases). The TCR comes from a human donor with classical Hodgkin lymphoma. The chain's CDR3 is CSVGREATEAFF. Written as DNA, the CDR3 is TGCAGCGTTGGCAGGGAGGCCACTGAAGCTTTCTTT.